A single sample is the source of the 10 T cell receptor beta chains below, sequenced in a study of shared clonotypes between healthy human individuals. Clones were read by immunoSEQ multiplex PCR, and TCRdb kept only the in-frame ones, dropping some. The sample has 490,000 or so clones, roughly four fifths seen once. The sequencing sample was made of PBMCs. The receptors shown here come from a woman in her forties in good health. Some clones in this sample may be carry-over from other donors' samples.

The CDR3 region has the DNA TGCGCCAGCAGCTTGGGAGTCCACGGAGTTCCGCCCCCGCGTGAGTTCTTC. Its protein product is CASSLGVHGVPPPREFF. The chain uses TRBV5-1 and TRBJ2-1; the D is unclear. The length of the CDR3 is 17 residues. Trimming took off 0 bases at V and 14 bases at J, with 27 bases between the two ends. The germline V gene encodes CDR1 SGHRS and CDR2 YFSETQ.

This clone was picked up one time. This chain links TRBV25-1 with TRBJ2-1, with TRBD2 matching 8 bases. From germline, CDR1 is MGHDK and CDR2 SYGVNS. The CDR3 has 14 amino acids. The trim removed 7 bases at V and 5 bases at J, leaving 7 bases unmatched. CDR3 bases: TGTGCCAGCAAGGGGCTAGCGGGTAACAATGAGCAGTTCTTC. It translates to CASKGLAGNNEQFF.

The genes are TRBV5-4 and TRBJ2-6, with 9 bases that match TRBD2. CDR1 and CDR2 (germline): SGHNT, YYREEE (reference sequence). This CDR3 is 16 amino acids long. Trimming cost V 2 bases and J 2 bases; bases outside gene matches: 2. CDR3 protein: CASSFSGSAGANVLTF. CDR3 coding DNA: TGTGCCAGCAGCTTTAGCGGGAGCGCTGGGGCCAACGTCCTGACTTTC.

The J gene is TRBJ2-2, the V gene TRBV5-5; D is unresolved. Trimming removed 1 base at V and 4 bases at J, with 14 bases between. The germline V gene encodes CDR1 SGHKS and CDR2 YYEKEE (reference sequence). CDR3 size: 16 residues. In DNA, the CDR3 is TGTGCCAGCAGCTTGTATGGGGTCGGTGGCACCGGGGAGCTGTTTTTT. Translation gives CASSLYGVGGTGELFF.

Note on this clone: The identical CDR3 is also encoded by other nucleotide sequences in the sample. The chain employs TRBV5-1 and TRBJ2-3; tentative D call: TRBD1 (5 bases). Germline V gene sequence: CDR1 SGHRS, CDR2 YFSETQ. V gave up 0 bases and J gave up 0 bases, with 5 bases separating them. The CDR3 totals 14 residues. CDR3 bases: TGCGCCAGCAGCTTGGGGACAAGCACAGATACGCAGTATTTT. It translates to CASSLGTSTDTQYF.

V usage is TRBV10-1 and J usage is TRBJ2-5; 10 bases line up with TRBD1. Germline V gives CDR1 WNHNN, CDR2 SYGVQD (reference sequence). This CDR3 has 16 residues. V trimming: 7 bases; J trimming: 1 base; junction bases outside the gene matches: 9. The CDR3 spells CASTPGTGDFQETQYF. CDR3 sequence (DNA): TGCGCCAGCACTCCCGGGACAGGGGACTTCCAAGAGACCCAGTACTTC.

The J gene is TRBJ2-1, the V gene TRBV18, with D perhaps matching TRBD2 (6 bases). This CDR3 comprises 17 residues. Trimming stripped 3 bases from V and 4 bases from J, with 19 bases between. Germline V gives CDR1 KGHSH, CDR2 LQKENI. The CDR3 loop reads CASSPPAAGRLYNEQFF. The CDR3 nucleotides read TGTGCCAGCTCACCTCCCGCGGCGGGAAGATTATACAATGAGCAGTTCTTC. Combining the CDR3 with reference TRBV18 and TRBJ2-1 gives the whole variable domain NAGVMQNPRHLVRRRGQEARLRCSPMKGHSHVYWYRQLPEEGLKFMVYLQKENIIDESGMPKERFSAEFPKEGPSILRIQQVVRGDSAAYFCASSPPAAGRLYNEQFFGPGTRLTVL.

The rearrangement links TRBV5-8 to TRBJ2-7, with 8 bases that match TRBD2. The trim removed 2 bases at V and 3 bases at J, leaving 13 bases unmatched. CDR1 SGHTS and CDR2 YDEGEE come from the germline V gene. This CDR3 has 17 amino acids. The CDR3 reads CASSLFLGSTSGYEQYF. The CDR3 DNA is TGTGCCAGCAGCTTATTCCTAGGATCAACTAGCGGCTACGAGCAGTACTTC.

This clone has a handful of counts. The chain has TRBV18 and TRBJ1-3; tentative D call: TRBD1 (6 bases). CDR1 and CDR2 (germline): KGHSH, LQKENI. Trimming shortened V by 6 bases and J by 4 bases, and 13 bases separated the two germline ends. This CDR3 has 14 residues. CDR3 amino acids: CASSVGRGGNTIYF. CDR3 DNA sequence: TGTGCCAGCTCCGTTGGCAGGGGAGGAAACACCATATATTTT.

V usage is TRBV28 and J usage is TRBJ2-3; D tentatively reads TRBD1 or TRBD2 (5 bases each). The germline gives CDR1 MDHEN, CDR2 SYDVKM. CDR3 length: 16 amino acids. The V end was cut by 4 bases, the J end by 6 bases, with 20 bases between. This CDR3 reads CASSSPGPVFVDTQYF. The CDR3, as DNA: TGTGCCAGCAGTTCGCCGGGACCAGTTTTCGTGGATACGCAGTATTTT.